The next 18 T cell receptor beta chains were all read from a single sample in a study of monozygotic twins with inflammatory bowel disease. Each CDR3 protein gets one entry in TCRdb, which reprocessed the 5' RACE reads and gives no DNA. This listing includes around 220,000 distinct CDR3 sequences. Specimen: blood. Every receptor here comes from a human donor with ulcerative colitis or Crohn's disease, or a healthy co-twin of an affected twin (not recorded which).

The rearrangement uses TRBV12-3 or TRBV12-4 and TRBJ2-7; lacking DNA, the TRBD2 call made by TCRdb goes unchecked. This CDR3 has 13 residues. CDR3 region: CASSPQDDYEQYF.

V and J are TRBV6-5 and TRBJ2-2; with no DNA, the TCRdb D assignment of TRBD2 cannot be verified. Germline loops: CDR1 MNHEY, CDR2 SVGAGI. This CDR3 is 16 amino acids long. The CDR3 loop reads CASSSGLAGGPGELFF.

The rearrangement joins TRBV28 to TRBJ2-2. The CDR3 has 14 amino acids. Germline CDR1 reads MDHEN; CDR2 reads SYDVKM. The CDR3 region is CASSTPMRFGELFF.

The chain recombines TRBV4-3 with TRBJ1-2; TCRdb designates TRBD1, a call that cannot be tested without DNA. CDR1 and CDR2 from the germline V gene are LGHNA and YSLEER. The CDR3 totals 16 residues. The chain's CDR3 is CASSQDRTGRGYGYTF.

The rearrangement joins TRBV25-1 to TRBJ2-1; the D gene TCRdb calls, TRBD1, cannot be checked with no DNA. The CDR3 spans 16 residues. CDR1 is MGHDK and CDR2 is SYGVNS in the germline V gene. The CDR3 loop is CASSRTKGGLGNEQFF.

This chain connects TRBV5-5 to TRBJ2-1; TCRdb's D gene call, TRBD2, goes unchecked for lack of DNA. The CDR3 extends over 16 amino acids. The germline V gene has CDR1 SGHKS and CDR2 YYEKEE (reference sequence). The CDR3 loop reads CASSSAGAGGPNEQFF.

The CDR3 sequence: CASTGLDTTTDTQYF. J is TRBJ2-3 and V is TRBV28; TCRdb lists TRBD1, though no DNA is available to test this call. Germline CDR1 MDHEN, CDR2 SYDVKM. The CDR3 runs to 15 residues.

The rearrangement uses TRBV6-1 and TRBJ2-7; absent DNA, TCRdb's TRBD1 call cannot be checked. This CDR3 spans 16 amino acids. The germline V gene has CDR1 MNHNS and CDR2 SASEGT. CDR3 sequence reads: CASSELEQDLSYEQYF.

The V call is TRBV20-1, the J call TRBJ1-1; the TCRdb D gene call, TRBD1, has no DNA to confirm it. The length of the CDR3 is 16 residues. In germline, CDR1 is DFQATT, CDR2 SNEGSKA (reference sequence). CDR3: CSASDWDRGQITDAFF.

This rearrangement joins TRBV7-9 to TRBJ2-7; TCRdb lists TRBD2, though no DNA is available to test this call. The germline gives CDR1 SEHNR, CDR2 FQNEAQ (reference sequence). This CDR3 is 15 amino acids long. This CDR3 is CASSLNPGLPDEQYF.

The chain carries TRBV18 and TRBJ2-1; with no DNA, the TCRdb D assignment of TRBD1 cannot be verified. Germline values: CDR1 KGHSH, CDR2 LQKENI. The CDR3 is made up of 16 amino acids. CDR3 residues: CASSPIGRGGYNEQFF.

This chain connects TRBV7-2 to TRBJ2-7. Germline V lookup: CDR1 SGHTA, CDR2 FQGNSA. The CDR3 covers 12 residues. The CDR3 loop reads CASSLSTYEQYF.

The chain couples TRBV5-1 to TRBJ1-3. CDR1 and CDR2 from the germline V gene are SGHRS and YFSETQ. This CDR3 region has 16 residues. The CDR3 is CASSLAAVYSGNTIYF.

The chain carries TRBV3-1 and TRBJ2-3; the D call of TRBD1 rests on TCRdb alone, since no DNA is present to check it. The CDR3 sequence is 17 residues long. Germline CDR1 and CDR2: LGHDT and YNNKEL (reference sequence). CDR3 protein: CASSQDLDTSRTDTQYF.

The chain recombines TRBV20-1 with TRBJ2-7; TCRdb selects TRBD1, and the lack of DNA leaves this call unchecked. The CDR3 is 13 residues long. In germline, CDR1 is DFQATT, CDR2 SNEGSKA (reference sequence). The CDR3 sequence is CSARGAGASEQYF.

This chain connects TRBV6-2 or TRBV6-3 to TRBJ1-1; TCRdb picks TRBD1, but there is no DNA to check that call. CDR1 MNHEY and CDR2 SVGEGT come from the germline V gene. The CDR3 spans 16 residues. The CDR3 spells CANPPGQGAPGTEAFF.

This sequence joins TRBV28 and TRBJ2-7; TCRdb's D call, TRBD1, is unchecked because there is no DNA. The CDR3 runs to 13 residues. Germline assignment: CDR1 MDHEN and CDR2 SYDVKM. CDR3 residues: CASSLEQGLEQYF.

The chain combines TRBV7-9 with TRBJ1-5; TCRdb selects TRBD1, and the lack of DNA leaves this call unchecked. The CDR3 totals 17 residues. CDR1 and CDR2 from the germline V gene are SEHNR and FQNEAQ (reference sequence). The CDR3 sequence: CASSPAVRGNSNQPQHF.